This T cell receptor beta chain stems from a study of neurological immune-mediated disorders. Points from the study as a whole: The absence of any CDR3 amino acid sequence shared by expanded clones across subjects suggests that repertoires were private in all groups. The level of TCR clonal expansion was highest in patients with HTLV-1-associated myelopathy and lowest in multiple sclerosis, where it fell below the level seen in healthy controls.

There are many counts of this clonotype. Antigen unknown. 5'RACE with 10-nucleotide random UMIs generated the cDNA. MiXCR was run by TCRdb on the 5' RACE reads, yielding one entry per CDR3 protein. The table includes over 90,000 distinct CDR3 sequences, about a tenth detected once. Time point noted: longitudinal time-point 3. The unsorted libraries originated from 2 million PBMCs kept at -80 C. The CDR3 is 17 amino acids. In germline, CDR1 is LGHDT, CDR2 YNNKEL (reference sequence). The junction had 4 bases not matched to a gene; V was cut back by 2 bases and J by 0 bases. The sample consisted of PBMCs. The source of this sequence is a female donor with HTLV-1-associated myelopathy (HAM/TSP). The chain is built from TRBV3-1 and TRBJ2-4, with TRBD2 matching over 10 bases. Here the CDR3 reads CASSQSSGGLAKNIQYF. The CDR3 DNA sequence: TGTGCCAGCAGCCAATCTAGCGGGGGTCTAGCCAAAAACATTCAGTACTTC.